This TCR beta chain was observed in a study of cytomegalovirus exposure and HLA in healthy donors. A note on this clone: At one end the junction does not follow the germline gene, possibly because of a read error.

The PCR ran on 60 Vbeta and 13 Jbeta primers. TCRdb's table, derived via immunoSEQ multiplex PCR, lists solely in-frame clones and lacks some. The table for this sample gives about 160,000 clones. The sequence derives from a young man in good health and CMV-seronegative. Sequenced input: PBMCs.

CDR3 loop: CASGEGTEEEKLFF. As DNA, the CDR3 is TGTGCCAGCGGTGAGGGGACAGAGGAAGAAAAACTGTTTTTT. J is TRBJ1-4 and V is TRBV6-1; 7 positions match TRBD1. In germline, CDR1 is MNHNS, CDR2 SASEGT. This CDR3 region has 14 residues.